A single sample gave rise to the 5 T cell receptor beta chains below, sequenced in a study of lymphopenia after photon versus proton radiotherapy. Assay used: immunoSEQ multiplex PCR; TCRdb lists only in-frame clones, some missing. Of 55,000 to 75,000 clones listed, roughly 91% are singletons. This sample comprised peripheral blood, obtained from a patient treated with photon-based radiotherapy. The receptor set was obtained from a woman in her 70s with pancreatic cancer.

This sequence joins TRBV18 and TRBJ2-6; 8 bases fit TRBD1. CDR1 and CDR2 from the germline V gene are KGHSH and LQKENI. With 4 bases clipped from V and 3 bases from J, the junction kept 2 bases outside the gene matches. The CDR3 loop spans 15 amino acids. The CDR3 spells CASSRDRGGANVLTF. The CDR3 bases are TGTGCCAGCTCACGCGACAGGGGTGGGGCCAACGTCCTGACTTTC.

The chain couples TRBV27 to TRBJ2-5; D possibly corresponds to TRBD2 (6 bases). The V end lost 4 bases, the J end lost 8 bases, and 23 bases lay between the germline ends. Germline V gives CDR1 MNHEY, CDR2 SMNVEV (reference sequence). This CDR3 has 16 amino acids. The CDR3 reads CASSSQLGGYADTQYF. CDR3 nucleotide sequence: TGTGCCAGCAGTTCCCAACTCGGGGGATACGCAGATACCCAGTACTTC.

The chain joins TRBV27 to TRBJ1-5; D is possibly TRBD1 (6 bases). This CDR3 contains 15 residues. Germline V gives CDR1 MNHEY, CDR2 SMNVEV (reference sequence). Trimming shortened V by 5 bases and J by 6 bases, and 17 bases separated the two germline ends. Here the CDR3 DNA reads TGTGCCAGCAGTACCCAAGGGGGGTTTGGTCAGCCCCAGCATTTT. Its protein is CASSTQGGFGQPQHF.

This sequence joins TRBV5-1 and TRBJ2-3; 12 bases fit TRBD2. J gave up 5 bases and V 1 base, and 2 bases lay outside the gene matches. The CDR3 length is 15 residues. Germline V gene sequence: CDR1 SGHRS, CDR2 YFSETQ. CDR3 in amino acids: CASSLSGLAGDTQYF. The CDR3 nucleotides are TGCGCCAGCAGCTTGTCGGGACTAGCGGGAGATACGCAGTATTTT.

Within the sample, this clone is large (0.1 to 1%). The rearrangement joins TRBV19 to TRBJ2-5; D ambiguous. The V end was cut by 7 bases, the J end by 5 bases, with 17 bases between. In germline, CDR1 is LNHDA, CDR2 SQIVND (reference sequence). This CDR3 contains 14 residues. CDR3: CASKRVWRWETQYF. The CDR3 DNA is TGTGCCAGTAAAAGGGTCTGGCGGTGGGAGACCCAGTACTTC.